A selection of T cell receptor beta chains follows, all from one sample in a study of OX40 agonist ivuxolimab in advanced cancers. Measured with immunoSEQ multiplex PCR; TCRdb has only the in-frame clones, and not every one. The table includes 40,000 to 50,000 clones, about 88% detected once. The sequenced sample was CD4+ or CD8+ T cells sorted from blood, obtained in a trial of the OX40 agonist ivuxolimab. These receptors all come from an adult with an advanced solid tumor such as melanoma, head and neck, liver or kidney cancer. Both conserved end residues are part of each CDR3. D genes are given only for firm matches. Size values are once, few and many counts, or a class for expanded clones, and some rows have none.

>once|.|TRBV2|TRBJ1-2
CASSPLSADYGYTF
TGTGCCAGCAGTCCCCTGAGCGCGGACTATGGCTACACCTTC
>.|TRBD2|TRBV5-1|TRBJ2-3
CASSLADSTYTQYF
TGCGCCAGCAGCCTAGCGGATAGCACATATACGCAGTATTTT
>.|.|TRBV10-3|TRBJ1-3
CATRGSGNTIYF
TGTGCCACCAGGGGCTCTGGAAACACCATATATTTT
>.|.|TRBV14|TRBJ2-1
CASSQDPGFNNEQFF
TGTGCCAGCAGCCAAGATCCTGGCTTCAACAATGAGCAGTTCTTC
>.|TRBD2|TRBV7-3|TRBJ2-7
CASSLAAGDTYEQYF
TGTGCCAGCAGCTTGGCAGCGGGAGATACCTACGAGCAGTACTTC
>once|.|TRBV9|TRBJ1-1
CASSSTALNTEAFF
TGTGCCAGCAGCTCGACAGCATTGAACACTGAAGCTTTCTTT
>.|.|TRBV13|TRBJ1-6
CASRSSPNNSPLHF
TGTGCCAGCAGAAGTAGTCCGAATAATTCACCCCTCCACTTT
>.|TRBD1|TRBV6-1|TRBJ1-5
CASSAGQASGQPQHF
TGTGCCAGCAGTGCAGGACAGGCCTCGGGTCAGCCCCAGCATTTT
>.|TRBD1|TRBV5-5|TRBJ2-3
CASSFGDRGLDTQYF
TGTGCCAGCAGCTTTGGGGACAGGGGGCTGGATACGCAGTATTTT
>.|TRBD2|TRBV4-3|TRBJ2-3
CASSQMLAGVTDTQYF
TGCGCCAGCAGCCAAATGCTAGCGGGGGTGACAGATACGCAGTATTTT
>.|.|TRBV1|TRBJ1-5
CTSSQGGPGQPQHF
TGCACCAGCAGCCAAGGGGGACCGGGTCAGCCCCAGCATTTT
>few|TRBD2|TRBV4-1|TRBJ2-3
CASSRTSGGADTQYF
TGCGCCAGCAGCCGGACTAGCGGGGGGGCAGATACGCAGTATTTT
>.|.|TRBV29-1|TRBJ2-1
CSVEGTKSSYNEQFF
TGCAGCGTTGAGGGGACAAAGAGCTCCTACAATGAGCAGTTCTTC
>few|TRBD1|TRBV2|TRBJ2-5
CASSRQGSETQYF
TGTGCCAGCAGCCGACAGGGATCGGAGACCCAGTACTTC
>.|.|TRBV2|TRBJ2-3
CASSERTGSDTQYF
TGTGCCAGCAGTGAAAGGACTGGCTCTGATACGCAGTATTTT
>once|.|TRBV19|TRBJ2-7
CACGATTDEQYF
TGTGCCTGTGGGGCCACCACGGACGAGCAGTACTTC
>.|.|TRBV7-8|TRBJ2-2
CATTVHTGELFF
TGTGCCACCACCGTCCACACCGGGGAGCTGTTTTTT
>.|.|TRBV9|TRBJ2-1
CASSEGGGEQFF
TGTGCCAGCAGCGAGGGCGGAGGTGAGCAGTTCTTC
>.|.|TRBV6-1|TRBJ1-3
CASTEGVYGNTIYF
TGTGCCAGCACCGAAGGGGTATACGGAAACACCATATATTTT
>.|TRBD1|TRBV10-3|TRBJ2-7
CAIRETGGHEQYF
TGTGCCATCAGAGAAACAGGGGGCCACGAGCAGTACTTC
>.|.|TRBV7-3|TRBJ2-2
CASSLGPRENTGELFF
TGTGCCAGCAGCTTAGGGCCAAGGGAAAACACCGGGGAGCTGTTTTTT
>.|TRBD1|TRBV27|TRBJ2-7
CASSLEQGVDEQYF
TGTGCCAGCAGTTTGGAACAGGGGGTCGACGAGCAGTACTTC
>.|.|TRBV18|TRBJ2-1
CASSPVGNEQFF
TGTGCCAGCTCACCGGTGGGCAATGAGCAGTTCTTC
>.|TRBD1|TRBV19|TRBJ1-1
CASGQGGLTEAFF
TGTGCCAGTGGCCAGGGGGGGTTGACTGAAGCTTTCTTT
>.|.|TRBV30|TRBJ2-1
CASGAYNEQFF
TGTGCCAGCGGAGCCTACAATGAGCAGTTCTTC
>few|TRBD1|TRBV19|TRBJ1-1
CASSKGQGRLYTEAFF
TGTGCCAGTAGCAAAGGACAGGGTAGGTTGTACACTGAAGCTTTCTTT
>.|.|TRBV2|TRBJ2-7
CASSDSGEWEQYF
TGTGCCAGCAGTGATTCAGGGGAGTGGGAGCAGTACTTC
>.|TRBD1|TRBV4-3|TRBJ2-2
CASSLGQSNTGELFF
TGCGCCAGCAGCCTGGGACAGAGTAACACCGGGGAGCTGTTTTTT
>.|.|TRBV2|TRBJ2-7
CASAYTSYEQYF
TGTGCCAGCGCTTATACATCCTACGAGCAGTACTTC
>.|TRBD1|TRBV7-2|TRBJ1-1
CASSLTSGTGRTEAFF
TGTGCCAGCAGCTTAACCTCCGGGACAGGGCGCACTGAAGCTTTCTTT
>.|TRBD1|TRBV18|TRBJ2-7
CASSPPGQGSNEQYF
TGTGCCAGCTCACCACCGGGACAGGGGTCCAACGAGCAGTACTTC
>.|.|TRBV5-1|TRBJ2-6
CASSRETDGTSGANVLTF
TGCGCCAGCAGCCGAGAGACCGACGGGACCTCTGGGGCCAACGTCCTGACTTTC
>.|.|TRBV28|TRBJ2-7
CASSSRLASEQYF
TGTGCCAGCAGTTCCCGACTGGCGAGCGAGCAGTACTTC
>.|.|TRBV6-5|TRBJ1-2
CASRYGQNYGYTF
TGTGCCAGCAGATACGGGCAGAACTATGGCTACACCTTC
>.|TRBD1|TRBV6-5|TRBJ1-1
CASSRRGGNTEAFF
TGTGCCAGCAGCCGCAGGGGGGGGAACACTGAAGCTTTCTTT
>.|.|TRBV15|TRBJ2-7
CATSSSSSSYEQYF
TGTGCCACCAGCTCCTCTTCCTCGTCCTACGAGCAGTACTTC
>.|.|TRBV30|TRBJ1-4
CAWSPSHRPSDGGLNEKLFF
TGTGCCTGGAGTCCATCCCATCGGCCGTCCGACGGGGGTCTTAATGAAAAACTGTTTTTT
>.|.|TRBV19|TRBJ1-4
CASSAQSSEKLFF
TGTGCCAGTAGTGCCCAAAGTAGCGAAAAACTGTTTTTT
>.|.|TRBV16|TRBJ2-7
CASSQFTGLEQYF
TGTGCCAGCAGCCAATTCACAGGCCTCGAGCAGTACTTC
>few|TRBD2|TRBV5-4|TRBJ2-1
CASSLGLASYNEQFF
TGTGCCAGCAGCTTGGGACTAGCGTCCTACAATGAGCAGTTCTTC
>.|TRBD1|TRBV29-1|TRBJ2-7
CSVGQGYSYEQYF
TGCAGCGTCGGACAGGGGTACTCCTACGAGCAGTACTTC
>medium-sized|.|TRBV29-1|TRBJ2-1
CSVGGVSYNEQFF
TGCAGCGTTGGCGGGGTCTCCTACAATGAGCAGTTCTTC
>.|.|TRBV11-3|TRBJ2-7
CASSLRSGTSYEQYF
TGTGCCAGCAGCTTAAGGAGCGGGACATCCTACGAGCAGTACTTC
>few|TRBD2|TRBV10-1|TRBJ2-3
CASSLLAGLTDTQYF
TGCGCCAGCAGTCTACTAGCGGGATTGACAGATACGCAGTATTTT
>.|.|TRBV19|TRBJ1-5
CASSITPGSNQPQHF
TGTGCCAGTAGTATTACTCCAGGGTCCAATCAGCCCCAGCATTTT
>.|.|TRBV27|TRBJ2-7
CASSLGTGLIYEQYF
TGTGCCAGCAGTTTAGGGACGGGGTTAATCTACGAGCAGTACTTC
>few|TRBD1|TRBV11-2|TRBJ1-2
CASSLGPVGQGPGGGYTF
TGTGCCAGCAGCTTAGGACCCGTTGGACAGGGGCCGGGGGGTGGCTACACCTTC
>.|TRBD1|TRBV2|TRBJ1-2
CASSELIWDRKYYGYTF
TGTGCCAGCAGTGAACTTATTTGGGACAGAAAATACTATGGCTACACCTTC
>few|.|TRBV5-5|TRBJ1-4
CASSLEGNLVKLFF
TGTGCCAGCAGCTTAGAAGGGAACCTTGTGAAACTGTTTTTT
>.|.|TRBV19|TRBJ1-2
CASSISGRWGAGNYGYTF
TGTGCCAGTAGTATATCGGGGCGGTGGGGGGCCGGTAACTATGGCTACACCTTC
>.|TRBD1|TRBV7-2|TRBJ1-1
CASSPTDRTQSMNTEAFF
TGTGCCAGCAGCCCAACGGACAGGACACAAAGCATGAACACTGAAGCTTTCTTT
>.|.|TRBV20-1|TRBJ2-5
CSVHSQETQYF
TGCAGTGTTCACAGCCAAGAGACCCAGTACTTC
>once|.|TRBV5-1|TRBJ1-1
CASSPLNRSEAFF
TGCGCCAGCAGCCCTCTAAACAGAAGTGAAGCTTTCTTT
>.|.|TRBV4-3|TRBJ2-2
CASRWSVLNTGELFF
TGCGCCAGCAGATGGTCCGTACTGAACACCGGGGAGCTGTTTTTT
>.|.|TRBV4-1|TRBJ2-7
CASSPDGSVFYEQYF
TGCGCCAGCAGCCCGGACGGGAGTGTGTTTTACGAGCAGTACTTC
>.|.|TRBV5-1|TRBJ2-1
CASSWTTGNEQFF
TGCGCCAGCAGCTGGACAACGGGCAATGAGCAGTTCTTC
>.|TRBD1|TRBV19|TRBJ2-2
CASSAGTVTWELFF
TGTGCCAGTAGCGCCGGGACAGTTACGTGGGAGCTGTTTTTT
>.|TRBD2|TRBV29-1|TRBJ2-5
CSVGYRLAGETQYF
TGCAGCGTTGGGTATAGACTAGCGGGAGAGACCCAGTACTTC
>.|.|TRBV28|TRBJ2-5
CASSLKGTQYF
TGTGCCAGCAGTCTCAAAGGGACCCAGTACTTC
>.|TRBD2|TRBV12-5|TRBJ2-1
CASGLESGLAGVNEQFF
TGTGCTAGTGGTTTGGAATCGGGACTAGCGGGGGTCAATGAGCAGTTCTTC